The 10 T cell receptor beta chains given below trace back to one sample, sequenced in a study of STAT5B mutations in CD4+ large granular lymphocyte leukemia (dated by TCRdb to between 2021 and 2023). Library generation was performed with the immunoSEQ multiplex PCR assay. Here the immuneACCESS table is served through TCRdb, limited to in-frame sequences with V and J called. Missing clones are a known gap in these copies; in checked studies unresolved V genes cover under half, and the rest lacks a known reason. The sample contains about 32,000 clones, about four fifths of them found a single time. The top ten clonotypes cover roughly 2.5% of the sample. Material for sequencing was CD4+ T cells from blood buffy coats. These TCRs come from a human donor in good health.

CDR3 protein: CASSQGRAGYGYTF. In DNA, the CDR3 is TGTGCCAGCAGTCAAGGCCGGGCGGGCTATGGCTACACCTTC. The chain carries TRBV6-5 and TRBJ1-2; D is ambiguous. The germline V gene has CDR1 MNHEY and CDR2 SVGAGI. This CDR3 has 14 amino acids. V was pared by 5 bases and J by 4 bases, with 14 bases between.

V usage is TRBV5-1 and J usage is TRBJ2-3; D possibly corresponds to TRBD1 (5 bases). V was shortened by 1 base and J by 4 bases, with 13 bases between the two germline ends. The CDR3 is made up of 15 amino acids. Germline CDR1 SGHRS, CDR2 YFSETQ. The CDR3 spells CASSLNGARADTQYF. The CDR3 coding sequence is TGCGCCAGCAGCTTGAATGGGGCCCGGGCAGATACGCAGTATTTT.

The CDR3 DNA reads TGTGCCAGCAGTGGTGTCCGGGTGATCTCTGGAAACACCATATATTTT. Translating it yields CASSGVRVISGNTIYF. The rearrangement joins TRBV2 to TRBJ1-3; unclear D gene. The germline gives CDR1 SNHLY, CDR2 FYNNEI. The V end lost 4 bases, the J end lost 0 bases, and 13 bases lay between the germline ends. The CDR3 length is 16 residues. The whole variable domain, filled in from reference TRBV2 and TRBJ1-3, reads EPEVTQTPSHQVTQMGQEVILRCVPISNHLYFYWYRQILGQKVEFLVSFYNNEISEKSEIFDDQFSVERPDGSNFTLKIRSTKLEDSAMYFCASSGVRVISGNTIYFGEGSWLTVV.

This clone was detected only a few times. This chain uses TRBV5-1 with TRBJ2-2; D is unclear. CDR1 is SGHRS and CDR2 is YFSETQ in the germline V gene. The ends were cut back, 4 bases at V and 3 bases at J, with 7 bases in the middle. This CDR3 has 13 residues. CDR3 residues: CASSATDTGELFF. CDR3 in DNA: TGCGCCAGCAGCGCCACGGACACCGGGGAGCTGTTTTTT.

The chain is built from TRBV6-5 and TRBJ1-3; 9 bases agree with TRBD1. CDR1 is MNHEY, CDR2 SVGAGI, per germline. The V and J ends lost 5 bases and 2 bases, in that order; junction bases with no gene match: 4. The CDR3 extends over 15 amino acids. The CDR3 is CASSRGQGPGNTIYF. Written as DNA, the CDR3 is TGTGCCAGCAGTAGGGGACAGGGTCCTGGAAACACCATATATTTT.

The rearrangement joins TRBV27 to TRBJ2-2; maybe TRBD2 (7 bases). Germline values: CDR1 MNHEY, CDR2 SMNVEV (reference sequence). Trimming removed 3 bases from V and 4 bases from J, with 12 bases in between. The CDR3 totals 15 residues. The CDR3 bases are TGTGCCAGCAGTTTCCGGGGGGCGGGCACCGGGGAGCTGTTTTTT. Protein: CASSFRGAGTGELFF.

The chain employs TRBV5-4 and TRBJ1-3, with TRBD1 as a possible D gene (6 bases). V was cut by 4 bases and J by 2 bases, with 13 bases left in between. Per the germline V gene, CDR1 is SGHNT and CDR2 is YYREEE (reference sequence). The CDR3 has 15 residues. As DNA, the CDR3 is TGTGCCAGCAGCCCGACGGGGGCCGCTGGAAACACCATATATTTT. It specifies CASSPTGAAGNTIYF.

The V gene is TRBV2, the J gene TRBJ2-1; possible D gene TRBD2, 6 bases. The CDR3 totals 14 residues. The germline CDR1 and CDR2 sequences are SNHLY and FYNNEI. The germline V and J ends were trimmed by 4 bases and 4 bases, with 11 bases remaining between them. The CDR3, as DNA: TGTGCCAGCAGTGTTGAGCGGGCTTACAATGAGCAGTTCTTC. Translation: CASSVERAYNEQFF.

The CDR3 loop is CASSLGGTNTEAFF. CDR3 DNA sequence: TGTGCCAGCAGCTTGGGGGGAACGAACACTGAAGCTTTCTTT. The chain uses TRBV13 and TRBJ1-1, with a possible D match to TRBD1 (5 bases). This CDR3 has 14 amino acids. Germline V gene data show CDR1 as PRHDT and CDR2 as FYEKMQ (reference sequence). V was clipped by 3 bases and J by 1 base, with 9 bases between them.

The chain recombines TRBV7-2 with TRBJ1-2; possible D gene TRBD1, 6 bases. CDR1 and CDR2 from the germline V gene are SGHTA and FQGNSA. This CDR3 spans 14 amino acids. With 5 bases removed from V and 2 bases from J, the gap between germline ends came to 12 bases. Written as DNA, the CDR3 is TGTGCCAGCAGCCAACAGGGTGGGAACTATGGCTACACCTTC. Encoded protein: CASSQQGGNYGYTF.